These 27 T cell receptor beta chains were all obtained from the same sample, sequenced in a study of cytomegalovirus exposure and HLA in healthy donors. The primer mix had 60 Vbeta and 13 Jbeta primers. The table came from immunoSEQ multiplex PCR; TCRdb's copy has only in-frame clones and leaves some out. The top ten hold 1% to 1.5% of the sample, which has approximately 130,000 clones, over 80% seen once. Sample: PBMCs. These receptors were collected from a boy younger than 18 in good health and CMV-seronegative.

This chain connects TRBV10-3 to TRBJ2-7, with 7 nucleotides matching TRBD2. The junction had 7 bases not matched to a gene; V was cut back by 4 bases and J by 4 bases. The germline V gene has CDR1 ENHRY and CDR2 SYGVKD. The CDR3 has 14 amino acids. The CDR3 DNA sequence: TGTGCCATCAGTGGGCCTAGCGGAACGTACGAGCAGTACTTC. As protein: CAISGPSGTYEQYF.

This chain joins TRBV12-5 and TRBJ2-2; no firm D call. The germline CDR1 and CDR2 sequences are LGHNT and FRNRAP. The CDR3 is 13 residues long. The V end lost 2 bases, the J end lost 5 bases, and 6 bases lay between the germline ends. The CDR3 loop is CASGLLETGELFF. The CDR3 DNA sequence: TGTGCTAGTGGTTTGCTAGAGACCGGGGAGCTGTTTTTT.

The rearrangement joins TRBV6-1 to TRBJ2-3; 8 bases align to TRBD2. Trimming took 7 bases from V and 0 from J; bases not matched to a gene: 6. The CDR3 is 15 residues long. Looked up from germline, CDR1 is MNHNS and CDR2 is SASEGT. In DNA form, the CDR3 reads TGTGCCAGCAAGCGGAGCGGGGGAAGCACAGATACGCAGTATTTT. This encodes CASKRSGGSTDTQYF.

V and J are TRBV30 and TRBJ2-1; TRBD2 matches 7 bases. Germline assignment: CDR1 GTSNPN and CDR2 SVGIG (reference sequence). V lost 3 bases to trimming and J lost 0 bases; unmatched junction nucleotides: 8. The CDR3 contains 16 residues. CDR3 sequence: CAWRDPGLGSYNEQFF. The DNA of the CDR3 is TGTGCCTGGAGAGACCCCGGACTAGGCTCCTACAATGAGCAGTTCTTC.

The V call is TRBV6-6, the J call TRBJ2-3; 8 nucleotides agree with TRBD2. Germline CDR1 MNHNY, CDR2 SVGAGI (reference sequence). Losses at the gene ends were 4 bases for V and 11 bases for J; bases not matched to a gene: 2. The CDR3 has 11 residues. This chain's CDR3 is CASSSGREQYF. CDR3 in DNA: TGTGCCAGCAGTTCCGGGAGGGAGCAGTATTTT.

This chain links TRBV4-1 with TRBJ2-7; 10 nucleotides agree with TRBD2. In germline, CDR1 is MGHRA, CDR2 YSYEKL. V lost 0 bases, J lost 4 bases, and 9 bases stayed unmatched. The CDR3 sequence is 17 residues long. CDR3 in DNA: TGCGCCAGCAGCCAAGATGGAGTGCTAGCGGGAGCATACGAGCAGTACTTC. Residues: CASSQDGVLAGAYEQYF.

The gene calls are TRBV5-1 and TRBJ2-1; 9 nucleotides agree with TRBD2. The germline V gene has CDR1 SGHRS and CDR2 YFSETQ. The V segment lost 6 bases and the J segment 10 bases; nucleotides outside the gene matches: 11. The CDR3 is 14 amino acids. CDR3 in DNA: TGCGCCAGCACTCTAGCGGGAAATGGCGGAGAGCAGTTCTTC. This translates into CASTLAGNGGEQFF.

The chain couples TRBV5-1 to TRBJ2-3, with D possibly being TRBD2 (7 bases). Trimming took off 0 bases at V and 4 bases at J, with 12 bases between the two ends. Germline CDR1 reads SGHRS; CDR2 reads YFSETQ. This CDR3 has 15 residues. CDR3 residues: CASSLGQAGADTQYF. The CDR3 DNA sequence: TGCGCCAGCAGCTTGGGACAGGCGGGGGCAGATACGCAGTATTTT.

This chain connects TRBV19 to TRBJ2-5; D gene ambiguous. The CDR3 spans 13 residues. Trimming took 3 bases from V and 1 from J, leaving 6 bases between them. The germline CDR1 and CDR2 sequences are LNHDA and SQIVND (reference sequence). As DNA, the CDR3 is TGTGCCAGTAGTATGTCCAGCCAAGAGACCCAGTACTTC. Protein: CASSMSSQETQYF.

The chain has TRBV5-1 and TRBJ1-4; TRBD1 matches at 12 bases. J was trimmed by 5 bases and V by 4 bases; bases with no gene match: 9. CDR1 and CDR2 (germline): SGHRS, YFSETQ. This CDR3 region has 17 residues. The CDR3: CASSITPGQGANEKLFF. As DNA, the CDR3 is TGCGCCAGCAGCATAACTCCGGGACAGGGGGCGAATGAAAAACTGTTTTTT. Combining the CDR3 with reference TRBV5-1 and TRBJ1-4 gives the whole variable domain KAGVTQTPRYLIKTRGQQVTLSCSPISGHRSVSWYQQTPGQGLQFLFEYFSETQRNKGNFPGRFSGRQFSNSRSEMNVSTLELGDSALYLCASSITPGQGANEKLFFGSGTQLSVL.

The chain employs TRBV5-6 and TRBJ1-4; the match to TRBD1 covers 9 bases. CDR1 SGHDT and CDR2 YYEEEE come from the germline V gene. The CDR3 is 14 amino acids. V was pared by 4 bases and J by 10 bases, with 8 bases of the junction left unmatched. The CDR3 sequence is CASSQGQGYGKLFF. Written as DNA, the CDR3 is TGTGCCAGCAGCCAGGGACAGGGCTACGGAAAACTGTTTTTT.

The V gene is TRBV7-2, the J gene TRBJ2-5; D is unresolved. The germline gives CDR1 SGHTA, CDR2 FQGNSA. The V end lost 5 bases, the J end lost 5 bases, and 21 bases lay between the germline ends. CDR3 length: 16 amino acids. The CDR3 DNA reads TGTGCCAGCAGCCCGACCCCTACACAGACCAGGGAGACCCAGTACTTC. It translates to CASSPTPTQTRETQYF.

The chain combines TRBV30 with TRBJ2-3, with 9 positions matching TRBD1. After removal of 2 bases from V and 6 bases from J, the junction contained 6 bases not matched to a gene. The CDR3 is made up of 14 amino acids. Germline assignment: CDR1 GTSNPN and CDR2 SVGIG (reference sequence). The CDR3, as DNA: TGTGCCTGGAGTCAGGACAGGGGATTGGATACGCAGTATTTT. It encodes CAWSQDRGLDTQYF.

This chain connects TRBV5-6 to TRBJ2-3, with TRBD2 as a possible D gene (6 bases). The CDR3 sequence is 16 residues long. The V gene's germline CDR1 is SGHDT and CDR2 YYEEEE. Trimming cost V 0 bases and J 4 bases, with 15 bases left between them. CDR3 residues: CASSLDRGVEADTQYF. The CDR3 region has the DNA TGTGCCAGCAGCTTGGATCGCGGGGTTGAGGCAGATACGCAGTATTTT.

This clone was counted only a few times. This chain connects TRBV5-6 to TRBJ1-4, with unresolved D. CDR1 and CDR2 (germline): SGHDT, YYEEEE. Trimming took off 0 bases at V and 8 bases at J, with 11 bases between the two ends. The CDR3 extends over 14 amino acids. The CDR3 nucleotides read TGTGCCAGCAGCTTGGCCCCCAGCGAGGAAAAACTGTTTTTT. Its translation: CASSLAPSEEKLFF.

The V and J genes are TRBV30 and TRBJ2-7; weak D call: TRBD2 (7 bases). V was pared by 4 bases and J by 2 bases, with 12 bases between. Looked up from germline, CDR1 is GTSNPN and CDR2 is SVGIG (reference sequence). There are 13 residues in the CDR3. The CDR3 loop reads CAWMRGLAYEQYF. The DNA of the CDR3 is TGTGCCTGGATGCGGGGGCTTGCCTACGAGCAGTACTTC.

CDR3 nucleotides: TGTGCCAGCAGTTCCCCCCGGCTAGCGGGGAGGACCTACAATGAGCAGTTCTTC. It is translated as CASSSPRLAGRTYNEQFF. V and J are TRBV27 and TRBJ2-1; 9 bases fit TRBD2. Germline values: CDR1 MNHEY, CDR2 SMNVEV (reference sequence). The CDR3 consists of 18 residues. J was trimmed by 2 bases and V by 4 bases; bases with no gene match: 12.

The rearrangement links TRBV4-3 to TRBJ2-1; D possibly corresponds to TRBD2 (5 bases). The ends were cut back, 1 base at V and 4 bases at J, with 17 bases in the middle. This CDR3 contains 17 residues. Germline values: CDR1 LGHNA, CDR2 YSLEER. CDR3 protein: CASSQVRASSNYNEQFF. In nucleotides, the CDR3 is TGCGCCAGCAGCCAAGTAAGGGCTAGCTCTAATTACAATGAGCAGTTCTTC.

The rearrangement links TRBV7-9 to TRBJ2-7, with 7 bases aligning to TRBD1. CDR3 length: 14 amino acids. The germline V gene has CDR1 SEHNR and CDR2 FQNEAQ (reference sequence). V dropped 5 bases and J dropped 3; count of bases not matched to a gene: 7. The CDR3 DNA is TGTGCCAGCAGCATACCGGGACAGTACTACGAGCAGTACTTC. Translation: CASSIPGQYYEQYF.

The J gene is TRBJ2-7, the V gene TRBV9; perhaps TRBD2 as D (5 bases). V dropped 2 bases and J dropped 0 bases, with 12 bases sitting between them. Looked up from germline, CDR1 is SGDLS and CDR2 is YYNGEE. The CDR3 length is 15 residues. The CDR3 here is CASSVEGTSSYEQYF. In DNA, the CDR3 is TGTGCCAGCAGCGTCGAGGGAACCAGCTCCTACGAGCAGTACTTC.

V is TRBV9 and J is TRBJ2-1; TRBD1 might be the D (5 bases). V was cut by 2 bases and J by 6 bases, with 9 bases left in between. CDR1 SGDLS and CDR2 YYNGEE come from the germline V gene. This CDR3 has 13 residues. The CDR3 is CASSVRTSNEQFF. DNA of the CDR3: TGTGCCAGCAGCGTGAGGACATCCAATGAGCAGTTCTTC.

This clone was observed a handful of times. The V gene is TRBV27, the J gene TRBJ1-2; 9 bases fit TRBD1. Per germline, CDR1 MNHEY and CDR2 SMNVEV (reference sequence). The ends lost 8 bases at V and 5 bases at J; junction bases unmatched: 9. This CDR3 is 14 amino acids long. The CDR3 region has the DNA TGTGCCAGCTCTAACAGGGGGCGTTCATATGGCTACACCTTC. Protein: CASSNRGRSYGYTF.

The V and J genes are TRBV19 and TRBJ2-2; no reliable D call. V lost 7 bases and J 1 base, leaving 16 bases between the germline ends. The CDR3 consists of 16 residues. CDR1 is LNHDA, CDR2 SQIVND, per germline (reference sequence). The CDR3 spells CASILTRRRNTGELFF. The CDR3 DNA reads as TGTGCCAGTATACTAACCCGACGACGGAACACCGGGGAGCTGTTTTTT. Based on the CDR3 plus reference TRBV19 and TRBJ2-2, the full variable domain is DGGITQSPKYLFRKEGQNVTLSCEQNLNHDAMYWYRQDPGQGLRLIYYSQIVNDFQKGDIAEGYSVSREKKESFPLTVTSAQKNPTAFYLCASILTRRRNTGELFFGEGSRLTVL.

V gene TRBV6-6 combines with J gene TRBJ2-5; maybe TRBD1 (5 bases). This CDR3 spans 15 amino acids. The ends were cut back, 3 bases at V and 3 bases at J, with 14 bases in the middle. Germline lookup yields CDR1 MNHNY and CDR2 SVGAGI (reference sequence). As DNA, the CDR3 is TGTGCCAGCAGTTATTCGCAGGGCAGAGAAGAGACCCAGTACTTC. This sequence encodes CASSYSQGREETQYF.

This clone was counted only a few times. V usage is TRBV5-1 and J usage is TRBJ2-5; D possibly corresponds to TRBD2 (6 bases). Germline values: CDR1 SGHRS, CDR2 YFSETQ. The CDR3 is 14 amino acids. The V and J ends lost 1 base and 5 bases respectively, with 12 bases between them. The CDR3 here is CASSLNREWETQYF. The CDR3, as DNA: TGCGCCAGCAGCTTGAACCGGGAGTGGGAGACCCAGTACTTC. Together with reference TRBV5-1 and TRBJ2-5, the CDR3 gives the full variable domain: KAGVTQTPRYLIKTRGQQVTLSCSPISGHRSVSWYQQTPGQGLQFLFEYFSETQRNKGNFPGRFSGRQFSNSRSEMNVSTLELGDSALYLCASSLNREWETQYFGPGTRLLVL.

This clone was counted a few times. CDR3: CASSSSRDRVYEQYF. The DNA for the CDR3 is TGTGCCAGCAGCTCATCCCGGGACAGGGTCTACGAGCAGTACTTC. The chain recombines TRBV7-9 with TRBJ2-7; 9 positions agree with TRBD1. The germline V gene has CDR1 SEHNR and CDR2 FQNEAQ (reference sequence). This CDR3 is 15 amino acids long. V was clipped by 4 bases and J by 3 bases; unmatched bases: 7.

This chain connects TRBV5-1 to TRBJ2-3; TRBD1 matches 8 bases. Trimming cost V 4 bases and J 0 bases; bases outside gene matches: 7. The germline gives CDR1 SGHRS, CDR2 YFSETQ. This CDR3 is built from 16 residues. CDR3 DNA: TGCGCCAGCAGCACCGGACAGGGCCTTAGCACAGATACGCAGTATTTT. It is translated as CASSTGQGLSTDTQYF.